This T cell receptor (beta chain) was captured in a study of CD8 T cells in Susac syndrome. An input of roughly 0.5 to 1 ug of RNA was subjected to reverse transcription using random hexamers. Via MiXCR, TCRdb re-called the immunoSEQ multiplex PCR reads, giving one row per CDR3 protein. The data hold about 250,000 distinct CDR3 sequences, with around 93% observed a single time. CDR1 and CDR2 (germline): SSHAT, FNYEAQ (reference sequence). CDR3 length: 14 residues. As to this clonotype: A junction boundary mismatches the germline segment, possibly from a read error.

This TCR derives from a human donor with multiple sclerosis. The sample comprised CD4+ T cells from PBMCs. The chain links TRBV7-7 to TRBJ2-5, with a weak D call TRBD2 (7 bases). CDR3 loop: CASSVTGRGETQYF. The CDR3 DNA follows: TGTGCTAGCAGCGTTACAGGGAGGGGAGAGACCCAGTACTTC.